This T cell receptor beta chain derives from a study of regulatory T cells in long-lasting Graves disease. The TCR beta library used iRepertoire HTBI primers with Arm-PCR amplification of CDR3. TCRdb fed the multiplex PCR reads into MiXCR, producing one record per CDR3 protein. The sample records more than 350,000 distinct CDR3 sequences, under 15% being singletons. CDR1 and CDR2 from the germline V gene are DFQATT and SNEGSKA (reference sequence). Trimming removed 3 bases from V and 3 bases from J, with 17 bases in between. The CDR3 loop spans 15 amino acids. Sample time point: newly diagnosed GD, antithyroid drugs for less than 3 months. The TCR library was made from RNA extracted from PBMCs. Separately, the same data were catalogued under a study of T cells in Graves' hyperthyroidism and ophthalmopathy.

This sample comprised peripheral blood mononuclear cells (PBMCs), obtained at new diagnosis, from a patient treated with antithyroid drugs. This sequence joins TRBV20-1 and TRBJ1-2, with D hard to call. This TCR was recovered from a woman aged 25 to 39 with Graves disease. The CDR3: CSASDPRLDHYGYTF. CDR3 bases: TGCAGTGCTAGCGACCCCCGGCTGGATCACTATGGCTACACCTTC.